By proportion, the clone carrying this T cell receptor (beta chain) is large. The antigen remains unidentified. This CDR3 contains 15 residues. V shed 5 bases and J 4 bases; nucleotides not matched to a gene: 9. The TRBV12-4/TRBJ1-2 clonotypes were amplified using barcode primers with ligated adaptors. One entry per CDR3 protein results from TCRdb running MiXCR on the multiplex PCR reads. The sample records approximately 1,300 distinct CDR3 sequences, 20% being singletons. Purified naive CD4+ T cells were depleted of CD25+ Tregs. Overall study results and limits: Naive CD4+ cells shared approximately 12% of tumor Treg sequences. Tumor Treg TCRs overlapped most with tumor naive CD4+ cells. Tumor memory CD4+ T cell TCR gene usage clustered with blood and lymph node memory CD4+ cells and lymph node naive CD4+ cells.

Sequenced sample: naive CD4+ T cells sorted from blood. Subset here: naive CD4+ T cells, CD4+CD45RA+CD25-. This sequence was found in a female donor with breast cancer. V and J are TRBV12-3 or TRBV12-4 and TRBJ1-2; 8 bases align to TRBD1. CDR3 nucleotides: TGTGCCAGCAGTCGTCACGACAGGGGATTCTATGGCTACACCTTC. It codes for CASSRHDRGFYGYTF.